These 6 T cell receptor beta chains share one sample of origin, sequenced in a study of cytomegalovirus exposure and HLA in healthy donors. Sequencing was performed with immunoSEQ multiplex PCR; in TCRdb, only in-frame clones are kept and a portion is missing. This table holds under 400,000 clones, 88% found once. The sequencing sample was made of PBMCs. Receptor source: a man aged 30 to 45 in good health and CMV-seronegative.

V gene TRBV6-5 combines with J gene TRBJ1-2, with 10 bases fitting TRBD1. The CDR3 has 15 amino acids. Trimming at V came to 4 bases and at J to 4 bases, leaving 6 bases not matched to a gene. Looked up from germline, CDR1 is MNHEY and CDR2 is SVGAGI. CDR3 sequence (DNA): TGTGCCAGCAGTTCCGACAGACAGGGGGCCTATGGCTACACCTTC. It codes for CASSSDRQGAYGYTF.

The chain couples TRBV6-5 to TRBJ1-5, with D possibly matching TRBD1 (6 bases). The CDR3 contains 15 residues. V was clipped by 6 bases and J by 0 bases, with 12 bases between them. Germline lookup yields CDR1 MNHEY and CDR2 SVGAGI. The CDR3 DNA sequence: TGTGCCAGCAGCCTGACAGGCTATAGCAATCAGCCCCAGCATTTT. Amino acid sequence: CASSLTGYSNQPQHF.

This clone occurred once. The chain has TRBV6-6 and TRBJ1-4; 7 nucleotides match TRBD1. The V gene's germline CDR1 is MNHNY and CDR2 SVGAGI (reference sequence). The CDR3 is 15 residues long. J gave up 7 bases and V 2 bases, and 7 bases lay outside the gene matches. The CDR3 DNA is TGTGCCAGCAGTTACCCGGACCGGGACAGTGAAAAACTGTTTTTT. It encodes CASSYPDRDSEKLFF.

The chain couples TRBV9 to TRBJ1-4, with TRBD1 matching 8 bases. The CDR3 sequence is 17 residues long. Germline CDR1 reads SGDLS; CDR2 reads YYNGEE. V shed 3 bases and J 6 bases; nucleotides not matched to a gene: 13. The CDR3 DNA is TGTGCCAGCAGCGGAGGGACAGGTAGACTCGGGTATGAAAAACTGTTTTTT. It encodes CASSGGTGRLGYEKLFF.

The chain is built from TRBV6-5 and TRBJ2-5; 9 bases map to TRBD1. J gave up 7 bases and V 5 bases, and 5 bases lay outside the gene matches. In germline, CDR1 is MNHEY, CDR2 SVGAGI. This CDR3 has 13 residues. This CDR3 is CASSLQGAGTQYF. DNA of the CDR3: TGTGCCAGCAGTCTACAGGGGGCGGGGACCCAGTACTTC.

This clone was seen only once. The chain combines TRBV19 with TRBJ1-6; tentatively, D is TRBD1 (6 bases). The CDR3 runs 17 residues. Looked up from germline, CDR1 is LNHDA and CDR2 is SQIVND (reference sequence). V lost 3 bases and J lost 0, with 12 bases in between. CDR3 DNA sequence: TGTGCCAGTAGTATGACAGGAGCAAGCTCCTATAATTCACCCCTCCACTTT. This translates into CASSMTGASSYNSPLHF.